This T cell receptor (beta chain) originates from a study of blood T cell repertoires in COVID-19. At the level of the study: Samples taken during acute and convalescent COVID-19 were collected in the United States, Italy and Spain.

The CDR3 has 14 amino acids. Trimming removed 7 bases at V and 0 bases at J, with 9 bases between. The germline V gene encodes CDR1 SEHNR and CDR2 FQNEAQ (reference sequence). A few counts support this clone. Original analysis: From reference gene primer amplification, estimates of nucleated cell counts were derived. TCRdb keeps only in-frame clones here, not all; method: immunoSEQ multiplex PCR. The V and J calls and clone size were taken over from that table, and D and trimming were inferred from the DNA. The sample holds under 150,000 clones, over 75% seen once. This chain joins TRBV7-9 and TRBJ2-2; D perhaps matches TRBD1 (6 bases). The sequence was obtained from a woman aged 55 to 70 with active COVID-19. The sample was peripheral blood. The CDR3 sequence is CASKGTPNTGELFF. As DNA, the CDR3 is TGTGCCAGCAAAGGGACACCGAACACCGGGGAGCTGTTTTTT.